The 31 T cell receptor beta chains below come from one sample, sequenced in a study. MiXCR, applied by TCRdb to the RT-PCR reads, yields one record per CDR3 protein. This table holds about 680,000 distinct CDR3 sequences, 14% found once. What was sequenced was memory CD4+ T cells from blood. The receptors shown here come from a female donor in good health, serving as a healthy control.

This clonotype showed up many times. V gene TRBV12-3 or TRBV12-4 combines with J gene TRBJ2-3, with D maybe TRBD2 (5 bases). CDR3 length equals 12 residues. V lost 5 bases and J lost 7, with 10 bases in between. The CDR3: CASSHGLNTQYF. The CDR3 DNA is TGTGCCAGCAGTCACGGACTGAATACGCAGTATTTT.

Only a few counts were recorded for this clonotype. The J gene is TRBJ1-1, the V gene TRBV28; the D gene is possibly TRBD1 (5 bases). Germline V gives CDR1 MDHEN, CDR2 SYDVKM. CDR3 length: 15 residues. The V end was cut by 4 bases, the J end by 3 bases, with 15 bases between. For the CDR3, the DNA is TGTGCCAGCAGTTCCCCGACACTGGGGGACACTGAAGCTTTCTTT. It specifies CASSSPTLGDTEAFF.

The chain recombines TRBV5-1 with TRBJ1-6; TRBD1 matches 8 bases. The CDR3 contains 13 residues. V trimming: 8 bases; J trimming: 7 bases; junction bases outside the gene matches: 5. The germline V gene encodes CDR1 SGHRS and CDR2 YFSETQ. CDR3 DNA sequence: TGCGCCAGTCAGGACAGGGAGAATTCACCCCTCCACTTT. As protein: CASQDRENSPLHF.

This clonotype was detected many times. The V and J genes are TRBV7-8 and TRBJ2-5; D unclear. The CDR3 covers 15 residues. Germline CDR1 SGHVS, CDR2 FQNEAQ. V lost 5 bases and J 3 bases, leaving 16 bases between the germline ends. The CDR3, as DNA: TGTGCCAGCAGCCCCTGGGCATACAGCGAAGAGACCCAGTACTTC. It codes for CASSPWAYSEETQYF.

The rearrangement uses TRBV5-4 and TRBJ1-1; 7 bases agree with TRBD1. Looked up from germline, CDR1 is SGHNT and CDR2 is YYREEE (reference sequence). The CDR3 loop spans 15 amino acids. The V and J ends lost 3 bases and 1 base, in that order; junction bases with no gene match: 6. The CDR3 DNA sequence: TGTGCCAGCAGCTCACCGGGACAGCCGAACACTGAAGCTTTCTTT. It specifies CASSSPGQPNTEAFF.

Only a few counts were recorded for this clonotype. The chain recombines TRBV12-3 or TRBV12-4 with TRBJ1-2; TRBD1 is a possible D gene (6 bases). V lost 1 base and J 0 bases, leaving 12 bases between the germline ends. There are 16 residues in the CDR3. CDR3 bases: TGTGCCAGCAGTTTAGAAGCCAGGACAGCTAACTATGGCTACACCTTC. Its protein is CASSLEARTANYGYTF.

The sample holds a few counts of this clonotype. V gene TRBV5-5 combines with J gene TRBJ1-2; TRBD1 agrees at 10 bases. The CDR3 has 15 residues. CDR1 is SGHKS and CDR2 is YYEKEE in the germline V gene (reference sequence). The J segment lost 2 bases and the V segment lost 5 bases, leaving 6 bases of the junction unmatched. Here the CDR3 DNA reads TGTGCCAGCAGGGAGGGGACAGGGGTCAACTATGGCTACACCTTC. Its protein product is CASREGTGVNYGYTF.

This clonotype was seen repeatedly, ten times or more. The rearrangement links TRBV29-1 to TRBJ2-3; no clear D gene. The CDR3 length is 14 residues. The germline V gene encodes CDR1 SQVTM and CDR2 ANQGSEA. V was shortened by 1 base and J by 1 base, with 9 bases between the two germline ends. Here the CDR3 reads CSVEGLSRTDTQYF. CDR3 DNA: TGCAGCGTTGAAGGCCTTTCGCGCACAGATACGCAGTATTTT.

This sequence joins TRBV20-1 and TRBJ2-5; perhaps D is TRBD1 or TRBD2 (6 bases each). Germline CDR1 is DFQATT and CDR2 is SNEGSKA (reference sequence). The CDR3 totals 14 residues. Trimming removed 4 bases at V and 5 bases at J, with 17 bases between. The CDR3 loop reads CSANFGGALETQYF. CDR3 nucleotide sequence: TGCAGTGCTAATTTCGGGGGCGCTTTGGAGACCCAGTACTTC.

This clonotype was seen a handful of times. The rearrangement uses TRBV6-5 and TRBJ2-7; 7 nucleotides match TRBD2. The CDR3 is 13 amino acids. Germline V gene sequence: CDR1 MNHEY, CDR2 SVGAGI. V gave up 5 bases and J gave up 4 bases; unmatched junction bases: 5. The CDR3 region has the DNA TGTGCCAGCAGTAGCGCGGGGGAGTACGAGCAGTACTTC. It encodes CASSSAGEYEQYF.

This clonotype occurred a few times. V usage is TRBV4-3 and J usage is TRBJ2-7; 9 bases are shared with TRBD2. From germline, CDR1 is LGHNA and CDR2 YSLEER. This CDR3 has 17 amino acids. With V trimmed by 5 bases and J by 0 bases, 11 bases remained unmatched. The CDR3: CASSSSLAGWTSYEQYF. The CDR3 DNA follows: TGCGCCAGCAGCTCATCACTAGCGGGTTGGACCTCCTACGAGCAGTACTTC.

This clonotype was seen only a few times. The CDR3 protein is CASSIQGMSEAFF. The CDR3 DNA sequence: TGTGCCAGCAGCATCCAGGGAATGAGTGAAGCTTTCTTT. The chain links TRBV7-2 to TRBJ1-1; a weak D match, TRBD1 (5 bases). Germline-derived CDR1 and CDR2 are SGHTA and FQGNSA. The CDR3 is made up of 13 amino acids. Deletions cut 5 bases from V and 7 bases from J, with 14 bases between.

This clonotype was seen a handful of times. The V and J genes are TRBV12-3 or TRBV12-4 and TRBJ1-3, with D perhaps matching TRBD1 (5 bases). The CDR3 extends over 16 amino acids. The ends were cut back, 5 bases at V and 0 bases at J, with 14 bases in the middle. The CDR3 loop reads CASSAPGPISGNTIYF. As DNA, the CDR3 is TGTGCCAGCAGTGCACCGGGACCCATCTCTGGAAACACCATATATTTT.

The CDR3 loop reads CSARGGGGALYTQYF. CDR3 in DNA: TGCAGTGCTAGAGGGGGCGGGGGGGCCCTGTATACGCAGTATTTT. V is TRBV20-1 and J is TRBJ2-3, with 9 bases matching TRBD2. Germline V gene sequence: CDR1 DFQATT, CDR2 SNEGSKA (reference sequence). This CDR3 has 15 residues. With 1 base clipped from V and 7 bases from J, the junction kept 9 bases outside the gene matches.

This clonotype was observed a single time. This chain links TRBV5-1 with TRBJ2-1; 7 bases are shared with TRBD1. The CDR3 is 15 amino acids. The V gene's germline CDR1 is SGHRS and CDR2 YFSETQ. Trimming took 4 bases from V and 6 from J; bases not matched to a gene: 10. In DNA form, the CDR3 reads TGCGCCAGCAGCGTTGCAGGGACAGAAGCCAATGAGCAGTTCTTC. This gives the protein CASSVAGTEANEQFF.

This clonotype was detected ten times or more. The chain couples TRBV29-1 to TRBJ1-4, with D possibly matching TRBD1 (5 bases). CDR1 and CDR2 from the germline V gene are SQVTM and ANQGSEA. Trimming removed 4 bases from V and 8 bases from J, with 11 bases in between. The CDR3 extends over 12 amino acids. The CDR3 nucleotides are TGCAGCGTTGGGGGGGTCGGAGAAAAACTGTTTTTT. Amino acid sequence: CSVGGVGEKLFF.

Concerning this clonotype: The missing conserved phenylalanine or tryptophan at the end of this CDR3 makes a read error likely. The DNA is omitted, as the CDR3 cannot be located on it reliably, and the CDR3 follows TCRdb's listing. The rearrangement links TRBV10-3 to TRBJ2-1; the table's D call, TRBD2, was not checked against the DNA. The CDR3 is 13 amino acids in total, end residues counted. Germline CDR1 and CDR2: ENHRY and SYGVKD. CDR3 sequence: CAISVEGFYTFGS.

The chain joins TRBV11-2 to TRBJ2-7; 7 bases agree with TRBD2. This CDR3 comprises 15 residues. V shed 4 bases and J 0 bases; nucleotides not matched to a gene: 6. Germline CDR1 and CDR2: SGHAT and FQNNGV. CDR3 sequence: CASSWLAGSSYEQYF. DNA for the CDR3: TGTGCCAGCAGCTGGTTAGCGGGCAGCTCCTACGAGCAGTACTTC.

This clonotype was seen a few times. The chain uses TRBV6-5 and TRBJ2-7; D is possibly TRBD1 (5 bases). V lost 6 bases and J 11 bases, leaving 23 bases between the germline ends. Germline lookup yields CDR1 MNHEY and CDR2 SVGAGI. This CDR3 has 14 amino acids. CDR3: CASRPTGPYLAEYF. The CDR3 bases are TGTGCCAGCAGACCAACAGGTCCCTATCTCGCGGAGTACTTC.

This clonotype was observed a few times. The genes are TRBV24-1 and TRBJ2-7; 9 bases align to TRBD1. Germline CDR1 is KGHDR and CDR2 is SFDVKD. Unmatched junction bases numbered 16, after V lost 4 bases and J lost 7 bases. The CDR3 has 17 amino acids. In DNA form, the CDR3 reads TGTGCCACCAGTGAATCCCCGGCTGGGACAGGGACGGGGGAGCAGTACTTC. It yields the protein CATSESPAGTGTGEQYF.

This clonotype showed up just a few times. This chain uses TRBV20-1 with TRBJ2-5; D may be TRBD1 (5 bases). V was pared by 1 base and J by 4 bases, with 13 bases between. Germline CDR1 and CDR2: DFQATT and SNEGSKA (reference sequence). This CDR3 comprises 14 residues. CDR3 amino acids: CSARAPRVLETQYF. CDR3 nucleotides: TGCAGTGCTAGAGCCCCCAGGGTTTTAGAGACCCAGTACTTC.

This clonotype was found many times. The V call is TRBV9, the J call TRBJ2-7, with D possibly being TRBD2 (6 bases). V was cut by 3 bases and J by 9 bases, with 13 bases left in between. This CDR3 has 12 residues. Per the germline V gene, CDR1 is SGDLS and CDR2 is YYNGEE. The CDR3: CASSAEGSGQYF. The CDR3 nucleotides read TGTGCCAGCAGCGCTGAGGGTAGCGGGCAGTACTTC.

This CDR3 is CASSHKGWGEQYF. Written as DNA, the CDR3 is TGTGCCAGCAGCCACAAAGGGTGGGGCGAGCAGTACTTC. The chain joins TRBV3-1 to TRBJ2-7; D remains ambiguous. CDR3 length: 13 residues. With 3 bases removed from V and 6 bases from J, the gap between germline ends came to 12 bases. In germline, CDR1 is LGHDT, CDR2 YNNKEL (reference sequence).

At least ten counts were recorded for this clonotype. CDR3 coding DNA: TGTGCCAGCAGCTTAACGACTAGCGGGAGTCACGAGCAGTACTTC. This encodes CASSLTTSGSHEQYF. This chain connects TRBV7-9 to TRBJ2-7; 12 bases are shared with TRBD2. Losses at the gene ends were 2 bases for V and 5 bases for J; bases not matched to a gene: 4. The CDR3 extends over 15 amino acids. The germline V gene encodes CDR1 SEHNR and CDR2 FQNEAQ (reference sequence). The whole variable domain, filled in from reference TRBV7-9 and TRBJ2-7, reads DTGVSQNPRHKITKRGQNVTFRCDPISEHNRLYWYRQTLGQGPEFLTYFQNEAQLEKSRLLSDRFSAERPKGSFSTLEIQRTEQGDSAMYLCASSLTTSGSHEQYFGPGTRLTVT.

The chain links TRBV4-1 to TRBJ1-3; no firm D call. The CDR3 contains 15 residues. Germline CDR1 MGHRA, CDR2 YSYEKL. V was cut by 1 base and J by 1 base, with 8 bases left in between. Written as DNA, the CDR3 is TGCGCCAGCAGCCAAGTGTCTACGTCTGGAAACACCATATATTTT. Translated: CASSQVSTSGNTIYF.

In this sample, this clonotype turned up many times. CDR3 loop: CSAPGSAGGYNEQFF. In DNA, the CDR3 is TGCAGTGCTCCCGGGTCCGCGGGAGGGTACAATGAGCAGTTCTTC. This sequence joins TRBV20-1 and TRBJ2-1, with 9 bases that match TRBD2. J lost 4 bases, V lost 5 bases, and 9 bases had no gene match. Germline-derived CDR1 and CDR2 are DFQATT and SNEGSKA (reference sequence). The CDR3 has 15 residues.

The V gene is TRBV3-1, the J gene TRBJ1-5; 7 bases map to TRBD1. The CDR3 consists of 15 residues. The V gene's germline CDR1 is LGHDT and CDR2 YNNKEL (reference sequence). Trimming at V came to 3 bases and at J to 5 bases, leaving 7 bases not matched to a gene. Here the CDR3 reads CASSQGDRNYQPQHF. The CDR3 bases are TGTGCCAGCAGCCAGGGGGACAGAAACTATCAGCCCCAGCATTTT.

This clonotype was observed a handful of times. CDR3 nucleotide sequence: TGTGCCAGCAGCCCGGGTAACAGTAGGAATGAAAAACTGTTTTTT. As protein: CASSPGNSRNEKLFF. This chain connects TRBV7-9 to TRBJ1-4; D call uncertain. V lost 5 bases, J lost 5 bases, and 15 bases lay in between. The CDR3 is made up of 15 amino acids. Germline V gene lookup returns CDR1 SEHNR and CDR2 FQNEAQ (reference sequence).

This clonotype was counted between two and nine times. This chain connects TRBV3-1 to TRBJ2-7; TRBD2 is a possible D gene (6 bases). The germline CDR1 and CDR2 sequences are LGHDT and YNNKEL (reference sequence). CDR3 size: 15 residues. The V gene lost 3 bases and the J gene lost 2 bases, with 14 bases spanning the gap. DNA of the CDR3: TGTGCCAGCAGCCACCTGGGTAGCGGAACCTACGAGCAGTACTTC. Translation gives CASSHLGSGTYEQYF.

The V gene is TRBV10-3, the J gene TRBJ2-1; 10 nucleotides agree with TRBD2. This CDR3 is 15 amino acids long. CDR1 is ENHRY, CDR2 SYGVKD, per germline. Unmatched junction bases numbered 13, after V lost 8 bases and J lost 9 bases. This chain's CDR3 is CAIRMAGTSVSEQFF. In DNA form, the CDR3 reads TGTGCCATCCGGATGGCCGGGACTAGCGTGAGTGAGCAGTTCTTC.

This clonotype occurred a few times. The chain joins TRBV10-3 to TRBJ1-2, with unresolved D. Per the germline V gene, CDR1 is ENHRY and CDR2 is SYGVKD. The CDR3 consists of 12 residues. Trimming removed 3 bases from V and 7 bases from J, with 9 bases in between. The CDR3: CAISDLLGGYTF. The DNA for the CDR3 is TGTGCCATCAGTGACCTCCTGGGTGGCTACACCTTC.